This TCR beta chain originates from a study of CD8+CD57+ T cells in acquired aplastic anemia. Study outcomes and limitations: Patients and controls shared over 25 CD8+ CDR3 sequences, highly expressed in patients. Controls and patients did not differ significantly in CD8+ Simpson's diversity.

For sequencing, patients were chosen who had shown expansion of CD8+CD57+ cells by flow cytometry. Blood was sampled before the patients had received any therapy. Both TCR beta VDJ combination and CDR3 sequence profiling were carried out. Genomic DNA was the template for this profiling. MiXCR, run by TCRdb on the reads, gives a single entry per CDR3 protein. The sample includes about 190,000 distinct CDR3 sequences, around half of them seen just once. Remarks on this clonotype: Its specificity is not known.

Germline V lookup: CDR1 MGHRA, CDR2 YSYEKL. This CDR3 contains 16 residues. The V gene end was trimmed by 0 bases and the J gene end by 4 bases; junction bases not matched to a gene: 7. The sequence was obtained from a human donor with aplastic anemia. Sequencing was carried out using sorted CD4+, CD8+, or CD8+CD57+ T cells (not recorded which) from PBMCs. The V gene is TRBV4-1, the J gene TRBJ2-5; 8 bases map to TRBD2. The CDR3 protein is CASSQDSGGVGETQYF. The CDR3 DNA follows: TGCGCCAGCAGCCAAGATTCGGGGGGGGTAGGAGAGACCCAGTACTTC.